A selection of T cell receptor beta chains follows, all from one sample in a study of T cell responses to AZD1222 COVID-19 vaccine. Generated by immunoSEQ multiplex PCR, the TCRdb table keeps only in-frame clones and is missing some. The sample has over 130,000 clones, around 90% seen once; the top ten hold 3% to 3.5%. The sequencing here drew on peripheral blood, taken 28 days after the second AZD1222 dose. The source of these receptors is an adult who received the AZD1222 COVID-19 vaccine. CDR3s include the opening cysteine and the closing phenylalanine or tryptophan. Each record gives: clone size, V gene, D gene, J gene, CDR3 DNA, CDR3 protein. A D gene is named only where the DNA matches it firmly. Clone size is shown for a subset of rows, as once, few, many or a class of expanded clone.

.	TRBV7-8	.	TRBJ2-7	TGTGCCAGCAGCTCCGCCCCATCCTACGAGCAGTACTTC	CASSSAPSYEQYF
once	TRBV15	.	TRBJ1-5	TGTGCCACCAGCAGAGAAAGTATGGATCAGCCCCAGCATTTT	CATSRESMDQPQHF
.	TRBV6-4	.	TRBJ2-6	TGTGCCAGCAGTACGGGTGGGTCCTTGAGCTCTGGGGCCAACGTCCTGACTTTC	CASSTGGSLSSGANVLTF
.	TRBV4-2	TRBD2	TRBJ2-7	TGTGCCAGCAGCCGGGGACTAGCGGGCTCCTACGAGCAGTACTTC	CASSRGLAGSYEQYF
.	TRBV28	TRBD1	TRBJ1-5	TGTGCCAGCAGATCCCCGGACAGGGATCAGCCCCAGCATTTT	CASRSPDRDQPQHF
.	TRBV2	.	TRBJ1-6	TGTGCCAGCAGCCCTATGGCAGGGATGTTTTTTTCACCCCTCCACTTT	CASSPMAGMFFSPLHF
.	TRBV19	.	TRBJ1-1	TGTGCCAGTAGTATACTCTGGAGGGAACAGGAGAACACTGAAGCTTTCTTT	CASSILWREQENTEAFF
.	TRBV28	.	TRBJ1-1	TGTGCCAGCAGTTTAACGCGAAACACTGAAGCTTTCTTT	CASSLTRNTEAFF
.	TRBV12-3/TRBV12-4	.	TRBJ1-2	TGTGCCAGCAGTTCTGGTGTTGGCTACACCTTC	CASSSGVGYTF
.	TRBV19	.	TRBJ2-5	TGTGCCAGTAGTACGGGGTATCAAGAGACCCAGTACTTC	CASSTGYQETQYF
.	TRBV28	TRBD1	TRBJ1-2	TGTGCCAGCAGTTCTGGGACAGCTCACTATGGCTACACCTTC	CASSSGTAHYGYTF
.	TRBV27	.	TRBJ1-4	TGTGCCAGCAGAGGCCCTGTGGACAGAACTAATGAAAAACTGTTTTTT	CASRGPVDRTNEKLFF
.	TRBV21-1	.	TRBJ2-1	TGTGCCAGCACCCTTATTTTAGCCGGTCGCTCCTACAATGAGCAGTTCTTC	CASTLILAGRSYNEQFF
.	TRBV29-1	TRBD1	TRBJ1-4	TGCAGCGTTGAAGATCTAGGACAGGGAAAACTACTTTTT	CSVEDLGQGKLLF
.	TRBV27	TRBD1	TRBJ2-1	TGTGCCAGCAGTTTATTTGGCACCCCAGGGGGTACTGGCCCGTTTTACAATGAGCAGTTCTTC	CASSLFGTPGGTGPFYNEQFF
.	TRBV3-1/TRBV3-2	TRBD2	TRBJ2-7	TGTGCCAGCAGCCAAGGCGATCGATTCCATCCCACTAGCGGGAGACCAAGATCCTACGAGCAGTACTTC	CASSQGDRFHPTSGRPRSYEQYF
once	TRBV14	.	TRBJ2-2	TGTGCCAGCAGCCAAGAAGCACACACCGGGGAGCTGTTTTTT	CASSQEAHTGELFF
.	TRBV5-4	TRBD2	TRBJ2-1	TGTGCCAGCAGCTTGTCCGGCGGGAGTAACTACAATGAGCAGTTCTTC	CASSLSGGSNYNEQFF
.	TRBV2	.	TRBJ1-2	TGTGCCAGCAGCGTCTCAGCAGGGAGTAATGGCTACACCTTC	CASSVSAGSNGYTF
.	TRBV19	TRBD1	TRBJ2-1	TGTGCCAGTAGGCGAAGCGAGTGGACAGGGATCGACAATGAGCAGTTCTTC	CASRRSEWTGIDNEQFF
.	TRBV5-4	TRBD1	TRBJ1-6	TGTGCCAGCAGCACTACAGGGGGCGGAAGCTATAATTCACCCCTCCACTTT	CASSTTGGGSYNSPLHF
.	TRBV19	.	TRBJ2-2	TGTGCCAGCGGAAGACTACCAAGGAACACCGGGGAGCTGTTTTTT	CASGRLPRNTGELFF
few	TRBV5-4	.	TRBJ1-5	TGTGCCAGCAGCTTGGGAATAACAGGAGAGCCCCAGCATTTT	CASSLGITGEPQHF
once	TRBV18	TRBD1	TRBJ1-2	TGTGCCAGCTCACCAGGACAGGGGGCTTCCTATGGCTACACCTTC	CASSPGQGASYGYTF
.	TRBV27	.	TRBJ1-2	TGTGCCAGCAGTTTATCGGGGAGGGCTTATGGCTACACCTTC	CASSLSGRAYGYTF
.	TRBV9	.	TRBJ2-2	TGTGCCAGCAGCGTAGCTGCGACAAACACCGGGGAGCTGTTTTTT	CASSVAATNTGELFF
.	TRBV20-1	.	TRBJ2-7	TGCAGTGCTACACCGCTTGGCGAGCAGTACTTC	CSATPLGEQYF
.	TRBV11-2	.	TRBJ1-3	TGTGCCAGCAGCTTATCCAGGACAGTGTCTGGAAACACCATATATTTT	CASSLSRTVSGNTIYF
.	TRBV12-3/TRBV12-4	.	TRBJ1-2	TGTGCCAGCAGTCGGACATACTACACCTTC	CASSRTYYTF
once	TRBV10-3	TRBD2	TRBJ2-1	TGTGCCATCAGTGAGTCTAGGGCGGGAGGGGACAATGAGCAGTTCTTC	CAISESRAGGDNEQFF
.	TRBV5-1	.	TRBJ2-7	TGCGCCAGCAGCCACCCCTTGGCGGGGCAGGCTCGCGAGCAGTACTTC	CASSHPLAGQAREQYF
.	TRBV24-1	.	TRBJ2-1	TGTGCCACCAGTGATTTGACGGGGACTGAGCAGTTCTTC	CATSDLTGTEQFF
.	TRBV11-2	TRBD2	TRBJ2-2	TGTGCCAGCAGCCCACTGGCAGCGGGAGTGGTCGGGGAGCTGTTTTTT	CASSPLAAGVVGELFF
.	TRBV7-2	TRBD1	TRBJ1-4	TGTGCCAGCAGTCCAGACAGGGCAACTAATGAAAAACTGTTTTTT	CASSPDRATNEKLFF
.	TRBV5-4	TRBD1	TRBJ2-3	TGTGCCAGCAGCTCCGGACAGGGCACAGATACGCAGTATTTT	CASSSGQGTDTQYF
once	TRBV28	.	TRBJ1-5	TGTGCCAGCAGTTCTACCGGGACGGTGAAGCCCCAGCATTTT	CASSSTGTVKPQHF
.	TRBV6-5	TRBD1	TRBJ1-1	TGTGCCAGCAGGGACAGGGGCATGAACACTGAAGCTTTCTTT	CASRDRGMNTEAFF
.	TRBV5-1	TRBD2	TRBJ2-3	TGCGCCAGCAGCCCCCGACTAGCGGGAGTTATGACAGATACGCAGTATTTT	CASSPRLAGVMTDTQYF
.	TRBV19	TRBD1	TRBJ1-2	TGTGCCACCCTACAGGGGCCTGCCTATGGCTACACCTTC	CATLQGPAYGYTF
.	TRBV6-4	.	TRBJ2-3	TGTGCCAGCAGTGACTCGGCGGCAGAAGGGGATACGCAGTATTTT	CASSDSAAEGDTQYF
.	TRBV7-6	.	TRBJ1-1	TGTGCCAGCAGCTTAGGCCAGGTAGGGACTGAAGCTTTCTTT	CASSLGQVGTEAFF
.	TRBV7-2	TRBD1	TRBJ1-2	TGTGCCAGCAGCAGGGACAGGGCCGACTATGGCTACACCTTC	CASSRDRADYGYTF
.	TRBV9	.	TRBJ2-7	TGTGCCAGCAGCGTAGGCCCCTACCCTTCCTCCTACGAGCAGTACTTC	CASSVGPYPSSYEQYF
.	TRBV3-1/TRBV3-2	.	TRBJ2-7	TGTGCCAGCAGCTTCAGGGTCCACTCCTACGAGCAGTACTTC	CASSFRVHSYEQYF
.	TRBV23-1	.	TRBJ1-3	TGCGCCAGCAGTCAATCTGAGGGGCCCGGAAACACCATATATTTT	CASSQSEGPGNTIYF
.	TRBV6-5	TRBD1	TRBJ1-5	TGTGCCAGCAGGGTGACAGGGCTGATTCAGCCCCAGCATTTT	CASRVTGLIQPQHF
.	TRBV6-1	.	TRBJ2-7	TGTGCCAGCAGTGAGGGGGGCGGCTCCTACGAGCAGTACTTC	CASSEGGGSYEQYF
.	TRBV5-1	.	TRBJ2-2	TGCGCCAGCAGCTTGTCGCCCCGGGAACTGTTTTTT	CASSLSPRELFF